This T cell receptor (beta chain) was sequenced for a study of cytomegalovirus exposure and HLA in healthy donors. Germline V CDR1 and CDR2: SGHRS, YFSETQ. The V and J ends lost 3 bases and 2 bases respectively, with 6 bases between them. CDR3 size: 12 residues. This clone was counted only a few times. Its specificity is unknown. Regarding the study as a whole: Prior analysis indicated that the majority of TCR beta V segments exhibited productivity approximately 87% or approximately 30% of the time. Prediction of most subjects' HLA-A and HLA-B alleles by TCR beta sequences was reportedly accurate. Immune exposure information comprised only CMV serostatus.

13 Jbeta primers and 60 Vbeta primers were used for the PCR. Sequenced by immunoSEQ multiplex PCR; TCRdb stores in-frame clones only, minus some. The repertoire holds about 120,000 clones, with roughly three quarters as singletons. This TCR derives from a man in his late teens or twenties in good health and CMV-seronegative. Sequencing used PBMCs. The chain combines TRBV5-1 with TRBJ2-7; maybe TRBD2 (5 bases). This chain's CDR3 is CASSSTTYEQYF. The CDR3 DNA follows: TGCGCCAGCAGCTCGACTACCTACGAGCAGTACTTC.